This T cell receptor beta chain is from a study of cytomegalovirus exposure and HLA in healthy donors. Study as a whole: A subsequent analysis stated that the 120 or so validation repertoires were run on the same platform as the roughly 700 first-cohort repertoires. Study-wide points: The TCR clusters that emerged in the first cohort tended, a later analysis found, to co-occur in the roughly 130 validation repertoires. Accounts indicate the classifier identified cytomegalovirus status with strong specificity and sensitivity.

V dropped 0 bases and J dropped 8; count of bases not matched to a gene: 12. CDR1 SGHDN and CDR2 FVKESK come from the germline V gene. The CDR3 covers 17 residues. As regards this clone: What it binds is unknown.

Clones were read by immunoSEQ multiplex PCR, and TCRdb kept only the in-frame ones, dropping some. The sample holds about 190,000 clones, 80% to 85% seen once. The receptor comes from a young woman in good health and CMV-seropositive. The sequenced material came from PBMCs. The chain carries TRBV14 and TRBJ1-2; 10 bases are a match to TRBD1. The CDR3 DNA is TGTGCCAGCAGCCAAGATCCGCTACCGGGACAGGGGTACGGCTACACCTTC. Translated: CASSQDPLPGQGYGYTF.